This entry lists 13 T cell receptor beta chains sequenced from one sample in a study of Ad26.COV2.S vaccination and SARS-CoV-2 variants (dated by TCRdb to the early 2020s). Interpreted using the paper, the treatment or condition label stands for: around 19 received Ad26.COV2.S at low or high dose, single or two shots; about five received placebo; per-sample allocation not given. For vaccine and placebo recipients, repertoires were sequenced using samples collected on day 63 after the first injection. Receptor amplification or capture employed the immunoSEQ multiplex PCR assay. TCRdb holds this immuneACCESS table with in-frame rearrangements only. Some clones are missing; in checked studies, unresolved V genes explain under half, and the rest has no known cause. The sample has over 350,000 clones on record, more than 85% of them singletons. 3.5% of the sample rests with the top ten. Material: peripheral blood, obtained in a trial of Ad26.COV2.S vaccine versus placebo. Every receptor here comes from a person aged 18-65 years who received the Ad26.COV2.S COVID-19 vaccine or a placebo.

This clone was observed a single time. The chain carries TRBV6-5 and TRBJ1-2, with D possibly being TRBD1 (5 bases). The CDR3 consists of 13 residues. CDR1 is MNHEY, CDR2 SVGAGI, per germline. V was trimmed by 4 bases and J by 0 bases, leaving 6 bases between them. The CDR3 protein is CASSLGANYGYTF. CDR3 in DNA: TGTGCCAGCAGTTTAGGGGCTAACTATGGCTACACCTTC.

V usage is TRBV6-6 and J usage is TRBJ1-1; tentative D call: TRBD1 (6 bases). The germline V gene has CDR1 MNHNY and CDR2 SVGAGI (reference sequence). Deletions cut 6 bases from V and 4 bases from J, with 18 bases between. The length of the CDR3 is 15 residues. CDR3 protein: CASRRQRGGSTEAFF. Here the CDR3 DNA reads TGTGCCAGCAGGCGACAGAGAGGGGGAAGCACTGAAGCTTTCTTT.

The rearrangement uses TRBV4-2 and TRBJ2-3, with D maybe TRBD2 (7 bases). The V end lost 1 base, the J end lost 2 bases, and 10 bases lay between the germline ends. The CDR3 has 15 amino acids. CDR1 and CDR2 (germline): LGHNA, YNFKEQ. This chain's CDR3 is CASSQGGGATDTQYF. The CDR3 nucleotides are TGTGCCAGCAGCCAAGGTGGGGGGGCCACAGATACGCAGTATTTT.

The chain has TRBV19 and TRBJ2-7; 8 nucleotides agree with TRBD1. Germline CDR1 reads LNHDA; CDR2 reads SQIVND (reference sequence). This CDR3 contains 14 residues. Losses at the gene ends were 5 bases for V and 2 bases for J; bases not matched to a gene: 5. The CDR3 loop is CASSSRQGPYEQYF. The CDR3 nucleotides are TGTGCCAGTAGTTCCAGACAGGGGCCCTACGAGCAGTACTTC.

The CDR3 protein is CASSYNEGYTF. The CDR3 region has the DNA TGTGCCAGCAGCTACAACGAAGGCTACACCTTC. The chain joins TRBV5-4 to TRBJ1-2; D remains unclear. V was clipped by 3 bases and J by 8 bases, with 8 bases between them. There are 11 residues in the CDR3. The germline gives CDR1 SGHNT, CDR2 YYREEE (reference sequence).

The V call is TRBV6-4, the J call TRBJ2-1; 8 nucleotides align to TRBD1. CDR3 length: 14 residues. CDR1 MRHNA and CDR2 SNTAGT come from the germline V gene. Germline trimming cut 4 bases from V and 5 bases from J; bases unmatched to any gene: 4. The chain's CDR3 is CASSVGQENNEQFF. The CDR3 bases are TGTGCCAGCAGTGTGGGACAGGAGAACAATGAGCAGTTCTTC.

CDR3 in DNA: TGTGCCAGCAGCCAAAAACGGCATCAGCCCCAGCATTTT. Protein product: CASSQKRHQPQHF. V gene TRBV3-1 (or the pseudogene TRBV3-2) combines with J gene TRBJ1-5, with no clear D. The CDR3 length is 13 residues. Trimming took 2 bases from V and 5 from J, leaving 7 bases between them. Germline V gives CDR1 LGHDT, CDR2 YNNKEL (reference sequence).

The V gene is TRBV13, the J gene TRBJ2-7; 11 bases map to TRBD2. Germline V gene data show CDR1 as PRHDT and CDR2 as FYEKMQ (reference sequence). The CDR3 consists of 16 residues. V lost 0 bases to trimming and J lost 6 bases; unmatched junction nucleotides: 7. This CDR3 is CASSLGLAGVLSEQYF. The CDR3 DNA reads TGTGCCAGCAGCTTAGGACTAGCGGGGGTCTTGAGCGAGCAGTACTTC.

The chain carries TRBV7-8 and TRBJ1-2; D is uncertain. CDR1 and CDR2 from the germline V gene are SGHVS and FQNEAQ. The CDR3 is 13 residues long. The ends were cut back, 1 base at V and 2 bases at J, with 5 bases in the middle. The CDR3 sequence: CASSLEFNYGYTF. In DNA form, the CDR3 reads TGTGCCAGCAGCTTAGAGTTCAACTATGGCTACACCTTC.

This clone appeared a single time. The chain joins TRBV20-1 to TRBJ2-5, with 9 bases fitting TRBD2. Trimming took 3 bases from V and 5 from J; bases not matched to a gene: 7. Germline-derived CDR1 and CDR2 are DFQATT and SNEGSKA (reference sequence). The CDR3 covers 14 residues. The CDR3 loop is CSASGGGAQETQYF. The CDR3 DNA reads TGCAGTGCTAGTGGCGGGGGGGCACAGGAGACCCAGTACTTC.

V usage is TRBV12-3 or TRBV12-4 and J usage is TRBJ1-3, with 10 bases lining up with TRBD1. V shed 5 bases, J shed 9 bases, and the junction held 4 bases outside the gene matches. This CDR3 has 13 residues. The CDR3 DNA follows: TGTGCCAGCAGTACGGGGACAGGGGTCACCATATATTTT. Protein sequence: CASSTGTGVTIYF.

This chain connects TRBV7-9 to TRBJ2-5, with D possibly being TRBD1 or TRBD2 (5 bases each). V dropped 2 bases and J dropped 4 bases, with 26 bases sitting between them. Germline loops: CDR1 SEHNR, CDR2 FQNEAQ (reference sequence). CDR3 size: 19 residues. The CDR3 bases are TGTGCCAGCAGCTTATTAAGGGGATCCGGGACCAAAAGGCGAGAGACCCAGTACTTC. Translation gives CASSLLRGSGTKRRETQYF.

This chain links TRBV4-2 with TRBJ2-5; 8 bases agree with TRBD1. CDR3 size: 15 residues. CDR1 is LGHNA, CDR2 YNFKEQ, per germline. Unmatched junction bases numbered 8, after V lost 3 bases and J lost 5 bases. The CDR3: CASSQERTGRETQYF. CDR3 DNA sequence: TGTGCCAGCAGCCAGGAACGGACAGGGAGGGAGACCCAGTACTTC.